The clone carrying this T cell receptor beta chain has a single count. Its target is not known. Primers: 60 Vbeta forward and 13 Jbeta reverse. Here immunoSEQ multiplex PCR was the method, and the copy in TCRdb shows in-frame clones only, minus some. The sample lists roughly 100,000 clones; about 74% were seen once. The CDR3 covers 19 residues. Germline CDR1 reads MRHNA; CDR2 reads SNTAGT. Trimming cost V 1 base and J 0 bases; bases outside gene matches: 9. The sample comes from a study of cytomegalovirus exposure and HLA in healthy donors. Study-wide context: Falling in the Caucasian-associated ancestry cluster were less than 85% of around 370 genotyped donors.

Study-wide results and limits: Follow-up analysis later connected one missense variant in DCLRE1C with trimming of TCR beta V- and J-genes.

Whereas donors were nominally healthy upon sampling, unrecorded immune exposures were probable. Sequencing was carried out using PBMCs. This chain connects TRBV6-4 to TRBJ2-2; 9 nucleotides align to TRBD2. The receptor was isolated from a male donor in good health and CMV-seropositive. The DNA for the CDR3 is TGTGCCAGCAGTGACTGGCCGGGACTAGCTACAACGAACACCGGGGAGCTGTTTTTT. This codes for CASSDWPGLATTNTGELFF.